Listed here is a single T cell receptor beta chain. No antigen is known for it. Qualities for individual bases were not recorded, and no much larger clone is one base off. Genomic DNA was isolated from the sorted cells so that the TCRbeta CDR3 region could be sequenced. The immunoSEQ Assay was used for sequencing of TCRbeta CDR3 regions. As stored in TCRdb, this immuneACCESS dataset retains in-frame rearrangements with V and J assigned. A fraction of the clones does not appear; measured against another copy, unresolved V genes explain less than half of the discrepancy, and the remainder lacks a known reason. This sample gives almost 90,000 clones in total; approximately 87% of them show up just once. Clones ranked in the top ten supply around 1.6% of the sample. The trial excluded patients who had a history of autoimmune disease or were on systemic immunosuppression. In every dose cohort, peripheral blood was drawn for TCR sequencing at baseline, cycle 4 day 1, and cycle 7 day 1. Samples came from an open-label, multicenter, first-in-human phase I dose-escalation trial of ivuxolimab. Adults with locally advanced or metastatic melanoma, renal cell, hepatocellular, or head and neck squamous cell carcinoma were enrolled in the trial. CD4+ and CD8+ T cells were sorted separately from peripheral blood before TCR sequencing.

The entry originates in a study of OX40 agonist ivuxolimab in advanced cancers. Some background on the complete study: The costimulatory receptor OX40 (CD134) was targeted by ivuxolimab, a fully human IgG2 agonistic monoclonal antibody. The point of sequencing TCRbeta in the periphery was to test whether ivuxolimab changed TCR sequence diversity and drove clonal T-cell expansion. The paper covers the monotherapy dose-escalation part of the phase I ivuxolimab trial, which included N = 52 patients. Intravenous ivuxolimab was administered to patients every 2 weeks at six dose levels: 0.01, 0.1, 0.3, 1.5, 3 and 10 mg/kg. Patients were allowed to have had prior anti-PD-1, anti-PD-L1 or anti-CTLA-4 therapy, and approximately 40% of the dose-escalation patients had been treated with checkpoint inhibitors. Partial responses were achieved by three dose-escalation patients, of whom one had hepatocellular carcinoma and two had cutaneous melanoma. In the dose-escalation cohort, more than 80% of patients were male, and the mean age was roughly 60 years with a range of roughly 20 to 80. Of the 50 or so patients in dose escalation, some 19 had hepatocellular carcinoma, some 15 had melanoma, 9 had renal cell carcinoma and 9 had head and neck cancer. What the research found in general, with its limitations: The antigen specificity of the clonally expanded peripheral T cells was not determined. Partial responders in the 0.1-3.0 mg/kg groups had among the lowest normalized peripheral clonal expansion, especially among CD8+ T cells. At doses from 0.1 to 3.0 mg/kg, clonal expansion was seen in both CD4+ and CD8+ blood T cells between baseline and week 6. Low levels of normalized T-cell clonal expansion were also seen in some patients who did not respond. After ivuxolimab, CD8+ T cells had more expanded clones than CD4+ T cells on average.

Inclusive of the bounding cysteine and phenylalanine, the CDR3 is 14 residues long. The CDR3 DNA has 42 bases and is translated from base 1. V loses 4 bases of germline sequence and J loses 6 bases, and the interval between the two ends is 14 bases. From a lookup of the germline V gene, CDR1 and CDR2 are SGDLS and YYNGEE. Here the chain combines TRBV9 and TRBJ2-1; the D call is tentative, TRBD1 or TRBD2, as each matches 7 bases. This TCR came from an adult with an advanced solid tumor such as melanoma, head and neck, liver or kidney cancer. This sample comprised CD4+ or CD8+ T cells sorted from blood, obtained in a trial of the OX40 agonist ivuxolimab. The CDR3 loop reads CASSPGGVANEQFF. The nucleotides read TGTGCCAGCAGCCCAGGGGGGGTCGCCAATGAGCAGTTCTTC.